The sequence of this T cell receptor beta chain was determined in a study of blood T cell repertoires in COVID-19. Trimming stripped 5 bases from V and 4 bases from J, with 18 bases between. The CDR3 extends over 16 amino acids. Per the germline V gene, CDR1 is SEHNR and CDR2 is FQNEAQ (reference sequence). TCRdb's table, derived via immunoSEQ multiplex PCR, lists solely in-frame clones and lacks some. In the table there are about 160,000 clones, 80% to 95% of which are singletons. The rearrangement links TRBV7-9 to TRBJ2-1; the D gene is possibly TRBD1 (6 bases). The receptor was isolated from a woman aged 55-70 years with COVID-19, enrolled during active disease. Sequencing was carried out using peripheral blood. CDR3 protein: CASSTPGHPLYNEQFF. The CDR3 DNA reads as TGTGCCAGCAGCACTCCGGGACACCCTTTGTACAATGAGCAGTTCTTC.